This T cell receptor (beta chain) was observed in a study of identical twins' blood T cells. This clonotype was seen many times. What it binds is not known. Each CDR3 protein gets one entry after TCRdb re-called the 5' RACE reads with MiXCR. Among 300,000 to 400,000 distinct CDR3 sequences, roughly 31% were seen once, and the ten largest hold 6.1%. Whole-study findings and limits: Each donor's most abundant TCRbeta clonotypes shared more CDR3 sequences with her twin than unrelated donors.

The ends were cut back, 7 bases at V and 3 bases at J, with 12 bases in the middle. The CDR3 is 14 amino acids. Germline assignment: CDR1 SNHLY and CDR2 FYNNEI. This sequence was found in a woman between 18 and 49 years old in good health. Sequencing was carried out using PBMCs. The chain employs TRBV2 and TRBJ2-2; D may match TRBD1 or TRBD2 (5 bases each). The CDR3 DNA reads as TGTGCCAGCACTAGGGACGGATACACCGGGGAGCTGTTTTTT. Residues: CASTRDGYTGELFF.